The rows below give T cell receptor beta chains drawn from one sample of a study of blood T cell repertoires in COVID-19. Measured with immunoSEQ multiplex PCR; TCRdb has only the in-frame clones, and not every one. Here the sample spans around 320,000 clones, about 87% being singletons. Sequencing was performed on peripheral blood. These receptors came from a woman between 25 and 40 years old who had recovered from COVID-19. Each CDR3 is given with its conserved first and last residue. A D gene is named only where the DNA matches it firmly. Clone size is given for some rows only: seen once, a few or many times, or a class if the clone is expanded.

TRBV9,NA,once,TRBJ2-7,CASSVGESPPRYEQYF,TGTGCCAGCAGCGTAGGGGAGTCCCCCCCCAGGTACGAGCAGTACTTC
TRBV5-8,TRBD2,NA,TRBJ2-3,CASSGGESTDTQYF,TGTGCCAGCAGCGGGGGGGAGAGCACAGATACGCAGTATTTT
TRBV28,NA,few,TRBJ1-3,CASSPDIGNTIYF,TGTGCCAGCAGTCCGGACATTGGAAACACCATATATTTT
TRBV7-2,TRBD1,NA,TRBJ2-1,CASSLALLGGHNEQFF,TGTGCCAGCAGCTTAGCGCTACTAGGGGGCCACAATGAGCAGTTCTTC
TRBV6-2/TRBV6-3,NA,NA,TRBJ1-2,CASSQPRAGDYGYTF,TGTGCCAGCAGTCAACCTCGGGCAGGGGACTATGGCTACACCTTC
TRBV10-3,TRBD2,NA,TRBJ2-3,CAISDRLAGDTDTQYF,TGTGCCATCAGTGATAGACTAGCGGGGGACACAGATACGCAGTATTTT
TRBV28,TRBD2,NA,TRBJ2-3,CASSLAGGRSDTQYF,TGTGCCAGCAGTTTAGCGGGGGGGCGGTCAGATACGCAGTATTTT
TRBV28,TRBD1,NA,TRBJ1-2,CASSFGTGGDYGYTF,TGTGCCAGCAGTTTCGGTACAGGGGGGGACTATGGCTACACCTTC
TRBV6-5,TRBD1,NA,TRBJ2-1,CASRDRGNNEQFF,TGTGCCAGCAGGGACAGGGGGAATAATGAGCAGTTCTTC
TRBV7-3,NA,NA,TRBJ2-5,CASSFGSLETQYF,TGTGCCAGCAGCTTTGGCAGTTTGGAGACCCAGTACTTC
TRBV5-4,NA,NA,TRBJ2-3,CASSLGGQGTDTQYF,TGTGCCAGCAGCTTGGGGGGGCAGGGTACAGATACGCAGTATTTT
TRBV2,TRBD1,NA,TRBJ1-1,CASRDSNTEAFF,TGTGCCAGCCGGGACAGCAACACTGAAGCTTTCTTT
TRBV21-1,NA,NA,TRBJ1-1,CASSVQGNTEAFF,TGTGCCAGCAGCGTACAGGGGAACACTGAAGCTTTCTTT
TRBV28,TRBD1,NA,TRBJ1-2,CASSFSTGDVYGYTF,TGTGCCAGCAGTTTCTCGACAGGGGACGTTTATGGCTACACCTTC
TRBV4-1,TRBD2,NA,TRBJ2-5,CASSHTGRGGRGETQYF,TGCGCCAGCAGCCATACAGGCCGGGGGGGCCGGGGAGAGACCCAGTACTTC
TRBV19,NA,NA,TRBJ1-5,CASSSRQGMENQPQHF,TGTGCCAGTAGTTCCCGTCAGGGGATGGAAAATCAGCCCCAGCATTTT
TRBV18,NA,NA,TRBJ1-4,CASRRDPDSANEKLFF,TGTGCCAGCCGTCGAGATCCGGACAGCGCTAATGAAAAACTGTTTTTT
TRBV7-3,NA,NA,TRBJ2-3,CASSLLASPTDTQYF,TGTGCCAGCAGCTTGCTAGCTTCCCCGACAGATACGCAGTATTTT
TRBV3-1/TRBV3-2,NA,NA,TRBJ2-1,CASSSRSSGPQFF,TGTGCCAGCAGCTCAAGGTCGAGCGGCCCACAGTTCTTC
TRBV28,NA,NA,TRBJ1-4,CASSLDRAGNEKLFF,TGTGCCAGCAGCCTTGACAGAGCGGGGAATGAAAAACTGTTTTTT
TRBV7-8,NA,NA,TRBJ2-5,CASSLEAYQETQYF,TGTGCCAGCAGCTTAGAAGCCTACCAAGAGACCCAGTACTTC
TRBV30,TRBD1,NA,TRBJ1-2,CAWSGWTGGSNGYTF,TGTGCCTGGAGTGGCTGGACAGGGGGGAGTAATGGCTACACCTTC
TRBV7-8,NA,NA,TRBJ1-1,CASSRGLTEAFF,TGTGCCAGCAGCCGTGGACTGACTGAAGCTTTCTTT
TRBV3-1/TRBV3-2,TRBD2,NA,TRBJ2-1,CASSQWTSGGHYNEQFF,TGTGCCAGCAGCCAATGGACTAGCGGGGGGCACTACAATGAGCAGTTCTTC
TRBV4-2,NA,NA,TRBJ1-5,CASSQVTAGAGSNQPQHF,TGTGCCAGCAGCCAAGTTACGGCAGGGGCTGGTAGCAATCAGCCCCAGCATTTT
TRBV4-1,TRBD1,NA,TRBJ2-2,CASSQKWTGETNTGELFF,TGCGCCAGCAGCCAGAAATGGACAGGAGAAACGAACACCGGGGAGCTGTTTTTT
TRBV4-2,TRBD1,NA,TRBJ2-7,CASSQDRTGYEQYF,TGTGCCAGCAGCCAAGATAGGACAGGCTACGAGCAGTACTTC
TRBV5-4,NA,few,TRBJ1-6,CASSPGEALSPLHF,TGTGCCAGCAGCCCGGGAGAGGCCCTCTCACCCCTCCACTTT
TRBV9,NA,NA,TRBJ2-1,CASSVRQDNEQFF,TGTGCCAGCAGCGTTCGACAAGACAATGAGCAGTTCTTC
TRBV28,TRBD1,NA,TRBJ1-6,CASRNGQDPPLHF,TGTGCCAGCAGAAACGGACAGGATCCACCCCTCCACTTT
TRBV28,NA,NA,TRBJ1-2,CASSLQEGHGYTF,TGTGCCAGCAGCCTACAGGAGGGTCATGGCTACACCTTC
TRBV11-2,NA,NA,TRBJ1-5,CASSLGVRRGSNQPQHF,TGTGCCAGCAGCTTAGGGGTTCGGCGGGGGAGCAATCAGCCCCAGCATTTT
TRBV6-4,TRBD2,NA,TRBJ2-2,CASSGTSGDTGELFF,TGTGCCAGCAGTGGGACTAGCGGGGACACCGGGGAGCTGTTTTTT
TRBV27,TRBD2,NA,TRBJ2-2,CASTPGGGTNTGELFF,TGTGCCAGCACCCCCGGCGGGGGGACGAACACCGGGGAGCTGTTTTTT